This TCR beta chain was profiled in a study of T cell responses to AZD1222 COVID-19 vaccine. This clone was recorded once. Repertoires were generated with immunoSEQ multiplex PCR, while TCRdb's copy carries only in-frame clones and drops some. The data contain fewer than 150,000 clones, around 88% of them singletons. Trimming shortened V by 0 bases and J by 0 bases, and 2 bases separated the two germline ends. The CDR3 consists of 14 residues. The germline CDR1 and CDR2 sequences are LNHNV and YYDKDF (reference sequence). Sequencing was performed on peripheral blood, taken 28 days after the second AZD1222 dose. The V and J genes are TRBV15 and TRBJ1-4, with D uncertain. The receptor comes from an adult who received the AZD1222 COVID-19 vaccine. The CDR3 region is CATSRDATNEKLFF. CDR3 sequence (DNA): TGTGCCACCAGCAGAGATGCAACTAATGAAAAACTGTTTTTT.